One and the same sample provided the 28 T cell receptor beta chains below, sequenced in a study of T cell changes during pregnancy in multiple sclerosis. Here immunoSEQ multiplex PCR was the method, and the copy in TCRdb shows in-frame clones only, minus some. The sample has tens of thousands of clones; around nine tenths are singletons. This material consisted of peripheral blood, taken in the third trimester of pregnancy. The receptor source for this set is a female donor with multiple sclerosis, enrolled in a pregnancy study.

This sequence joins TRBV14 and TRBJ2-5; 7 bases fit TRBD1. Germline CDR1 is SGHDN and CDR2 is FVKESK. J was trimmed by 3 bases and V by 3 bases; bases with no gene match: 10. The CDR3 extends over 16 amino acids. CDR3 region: CASSHTPRQGKETQYF. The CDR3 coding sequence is TGTGCCAGCAGCCACACACCGCGACAGGGTAAAGAGACCCAGTACTTC.

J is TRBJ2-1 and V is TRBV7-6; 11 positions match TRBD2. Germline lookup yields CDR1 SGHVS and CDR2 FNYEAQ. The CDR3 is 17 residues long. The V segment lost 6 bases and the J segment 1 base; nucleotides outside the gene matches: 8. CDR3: CASSSTSGINSYNEQFF. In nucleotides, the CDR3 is TGTGCCAGCAGTTCGACTAGCGGGATCAATTCCTACAATGAGCAGTTCTTC. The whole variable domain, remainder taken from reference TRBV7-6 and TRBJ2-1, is GAGVSQSPRYKVTKRGQDVALRCDPISGHVSLYWYRQALGQGPEFLTYFNYEAQQDKSGLPNDRFSAERPEGSISTLTIQRTEQRDSAMYRCASSSTSGINSYNEQFFGPGTRLTVL.

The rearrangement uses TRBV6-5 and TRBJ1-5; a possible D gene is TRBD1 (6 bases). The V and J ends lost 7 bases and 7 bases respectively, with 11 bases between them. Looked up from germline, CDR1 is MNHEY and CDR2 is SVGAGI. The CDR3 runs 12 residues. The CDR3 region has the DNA TGTGCCAGCACAACAGGGAACCAGCCCCAGCATTTT. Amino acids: CASTTGNQPQHF.

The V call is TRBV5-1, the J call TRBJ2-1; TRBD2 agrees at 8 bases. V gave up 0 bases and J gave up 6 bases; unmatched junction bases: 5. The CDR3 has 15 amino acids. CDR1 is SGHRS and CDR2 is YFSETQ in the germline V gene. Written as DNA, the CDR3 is TGCGCCAGCAGCTTGGACAGCGGGGGCCCCAATGAGCAGTTCTTC. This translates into CASSLDSGGPNEQFF.

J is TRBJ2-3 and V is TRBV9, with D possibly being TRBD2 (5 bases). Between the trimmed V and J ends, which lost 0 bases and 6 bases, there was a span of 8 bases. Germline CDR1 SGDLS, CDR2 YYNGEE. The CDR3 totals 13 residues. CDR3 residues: CASSVAGSDTQYF. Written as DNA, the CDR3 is TGTGCCAGCAGCGTAGCGGGGTCGGATACGCAGTATTTT.

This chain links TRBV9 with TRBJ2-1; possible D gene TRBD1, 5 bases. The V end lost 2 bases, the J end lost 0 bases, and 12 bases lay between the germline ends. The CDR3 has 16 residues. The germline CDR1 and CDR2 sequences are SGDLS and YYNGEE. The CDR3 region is CASSVWGRSSYNEQFF. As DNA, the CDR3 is TGTGCCAGCAGCGTTTGGGGCAGGAGCTCCTACAATGAGCAGTTCTTC.

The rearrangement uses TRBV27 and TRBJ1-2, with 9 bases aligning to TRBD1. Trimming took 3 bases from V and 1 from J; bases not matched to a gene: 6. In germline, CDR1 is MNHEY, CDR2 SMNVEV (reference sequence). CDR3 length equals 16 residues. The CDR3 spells CASSFAGTGSNYGYTF. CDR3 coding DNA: TGTGCCAGCAGTTTCGCAGGGACAGGGAGTAACTATGGCTACACCTTC.

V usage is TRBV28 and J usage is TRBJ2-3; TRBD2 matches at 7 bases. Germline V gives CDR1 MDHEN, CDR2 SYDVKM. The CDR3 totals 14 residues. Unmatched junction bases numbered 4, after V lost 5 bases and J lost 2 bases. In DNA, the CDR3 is TGTGCCAGCAGTGGGGGGGTGCTCACAGATACGCAGTATTTT. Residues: CASSGGVLTDTQYF.

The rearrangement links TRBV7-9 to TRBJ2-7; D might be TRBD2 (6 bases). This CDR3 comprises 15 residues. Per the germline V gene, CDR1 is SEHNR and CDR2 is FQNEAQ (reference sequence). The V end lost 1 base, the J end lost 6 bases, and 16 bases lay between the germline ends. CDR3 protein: CASSLEGGTYSEQYF. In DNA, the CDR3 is TGTGCCAGCAGCTTAGAGGGCGGGACTTATAGCGAGCAGTACTTC.

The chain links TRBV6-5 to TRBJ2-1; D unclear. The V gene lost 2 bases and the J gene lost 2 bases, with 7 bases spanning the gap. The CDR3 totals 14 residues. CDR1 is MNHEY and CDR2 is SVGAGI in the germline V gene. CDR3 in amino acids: CASSYRAAYNEQFF. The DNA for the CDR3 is TGTGCCAGCAGTTACCGCGCCGCCTACAATGAGCAGTTCTTC.

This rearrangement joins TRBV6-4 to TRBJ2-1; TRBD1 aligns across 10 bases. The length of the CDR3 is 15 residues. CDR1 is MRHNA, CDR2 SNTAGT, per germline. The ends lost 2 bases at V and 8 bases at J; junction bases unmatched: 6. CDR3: CASSDKTGGLDEQFF. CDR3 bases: TGTGCCAGCAGTGACAAGACAGGGGGCTTGGATGAGCAGTTCTTC.

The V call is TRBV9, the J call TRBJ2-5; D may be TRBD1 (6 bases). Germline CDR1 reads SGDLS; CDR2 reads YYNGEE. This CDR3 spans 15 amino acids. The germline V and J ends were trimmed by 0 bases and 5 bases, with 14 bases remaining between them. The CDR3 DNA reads TGTGCCAGCAGCGTAGCTGGCAGGGGCGCGGAGACCCAGTACTTC. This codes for CASSVAGRGAETQYF. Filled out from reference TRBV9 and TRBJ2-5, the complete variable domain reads DSGVTQTPKHLITATGQRVTLRCSPRSGDLSVYWYQQSLDQGLQFLIQYYNGEERAKGNILERFSAQQFPDLHSELNLSSLELGDSALYFCASSVAGRGAETQYFGPGTRLLVL.

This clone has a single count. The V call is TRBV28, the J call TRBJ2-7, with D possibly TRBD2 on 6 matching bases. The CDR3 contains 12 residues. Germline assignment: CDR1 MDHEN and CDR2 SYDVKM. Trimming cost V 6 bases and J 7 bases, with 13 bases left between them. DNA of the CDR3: TGTGCCAGCAGCTTCCTGGCGGGGGAGCAGTACTTC. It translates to CASSFLAGEQYF.

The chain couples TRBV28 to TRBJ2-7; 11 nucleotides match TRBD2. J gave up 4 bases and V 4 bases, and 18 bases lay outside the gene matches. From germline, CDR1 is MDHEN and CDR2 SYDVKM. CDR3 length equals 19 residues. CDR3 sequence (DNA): TGTGCCAGCAGTTACCCCCAGGGACTAGCGGCCACAGGGGGATACGAGCAGTACTTC. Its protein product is CASSYPQGLAATGGYEQYF. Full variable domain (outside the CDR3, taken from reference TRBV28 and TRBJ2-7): DVKVTQSSRYLVKRTGEKVFLECVQDMDHENMFWYRQDPGLGLRLIYFSYDVKMKEKGDIPEGYSVSREKKERFSLILESASTNQTSMYLCASSYPQGLAATGGYEQYFGPGTRLTVT.

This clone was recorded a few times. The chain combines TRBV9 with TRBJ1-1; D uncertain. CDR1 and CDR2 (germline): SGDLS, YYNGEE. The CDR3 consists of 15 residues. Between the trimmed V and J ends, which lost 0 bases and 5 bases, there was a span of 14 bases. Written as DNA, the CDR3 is TGTGCCAGCAGCGTAGGACCTAGAGTGATTACTGAAGCTTTCTTT. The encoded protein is CASSVGPRVITEAFF. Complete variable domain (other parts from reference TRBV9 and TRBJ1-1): DSGVTQTPKHLITATGQRVTLRCSPRSGDLSVYWYQQSLDQGLQFLIQYYNGEERAKGNILERFSAQQFPDLHSELNLSSLELGDSALYFCASSVGPRVITEAFFGQGTRLTVV.

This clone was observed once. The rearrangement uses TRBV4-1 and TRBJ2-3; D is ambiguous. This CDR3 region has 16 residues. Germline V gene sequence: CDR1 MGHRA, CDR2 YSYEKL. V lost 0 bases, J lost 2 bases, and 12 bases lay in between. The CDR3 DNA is TGCGCCAGCAGCCAAGAAGGCGGCCCGCACACAGATACGCAGTATTTT. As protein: CASSQEGGPHTDTQYF.

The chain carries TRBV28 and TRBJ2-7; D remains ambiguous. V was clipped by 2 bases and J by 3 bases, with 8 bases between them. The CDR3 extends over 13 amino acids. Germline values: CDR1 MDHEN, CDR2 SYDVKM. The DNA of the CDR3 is TGTGCCAGCAGTTTAGCGGCAGTCTACGAGCAGTACTTC. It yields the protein CASSLAAVYEQYF. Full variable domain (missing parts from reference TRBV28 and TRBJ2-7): DVKVTQSSRYLVKRTGEKVFLECVQDMDHENMFWYRQDPGLGLRLIYFSYDVKMKEKGDIPEGYSVSREKKERFSLILESASTNQTSMYLCASSLAAVYEQYFGPGTRLTVT.

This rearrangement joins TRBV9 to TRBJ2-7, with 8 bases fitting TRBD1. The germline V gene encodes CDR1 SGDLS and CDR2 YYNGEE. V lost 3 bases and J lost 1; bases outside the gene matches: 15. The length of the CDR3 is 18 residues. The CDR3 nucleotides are TGTGCCAGCAGCGGTCAACCTACGCGGGACAGGTCTTCCTACGAGCAGTACTTC. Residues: CASSGQPTRDRSSYEQYF.

The CDR3 region has the DNA TGTGCCACCGGCACCGGGTATCATGAGCAGTTCTTC. Protein product: CATGTGYHEQFF. This sequence joins TRBV2 and TRBJ2-1, with unresolved D. The V and J ends lost 10 bases and 8 bases respectively, with 15 bases between them. The germline V gene encodes CDR1 SNHLY and CDR2 FYNNEI. The CDR3 covers 12 residues. The complete variable domain, with remaining parts taken from reference TRBV2 and TRBJ2-1, reads EPEVTQTPSHQVTQMGQEVILRCVPISNHLYFYWYRQILGQKVEFLVSFYNNEISEKSEIFDDQFSVERPDGSNFTLKIRSTKLEDSAMYFCATGTGYHEQFFGPGTRLTVL.

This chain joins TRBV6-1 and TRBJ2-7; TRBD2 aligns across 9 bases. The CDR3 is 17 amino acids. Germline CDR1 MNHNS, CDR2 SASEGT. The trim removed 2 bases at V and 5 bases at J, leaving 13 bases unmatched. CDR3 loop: CASSEFGGRAQFNEQYF. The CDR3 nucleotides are TGTGCCAGCAGTGAATTTGGCGGGAGGGCCCAATTCAACGAGCAGTACTTC.

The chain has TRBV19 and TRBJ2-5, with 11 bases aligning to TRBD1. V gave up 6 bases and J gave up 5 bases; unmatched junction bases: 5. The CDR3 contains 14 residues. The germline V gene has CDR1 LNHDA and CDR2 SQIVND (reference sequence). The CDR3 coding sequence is TGTGCCAGTAGCCGGACAGGGGGCGTGGAGACCCAGTACTTC. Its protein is CASSRTGGVETQYF.

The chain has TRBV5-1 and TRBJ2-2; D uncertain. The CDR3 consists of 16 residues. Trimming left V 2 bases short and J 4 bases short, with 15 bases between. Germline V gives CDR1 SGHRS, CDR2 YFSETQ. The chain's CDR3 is CASSFGLAPGTGELFF. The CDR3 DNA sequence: TGCGCCAGCAGCTTTGGGTTAGCTCCGGGCACCGGGGAGCTGTTTTTT.

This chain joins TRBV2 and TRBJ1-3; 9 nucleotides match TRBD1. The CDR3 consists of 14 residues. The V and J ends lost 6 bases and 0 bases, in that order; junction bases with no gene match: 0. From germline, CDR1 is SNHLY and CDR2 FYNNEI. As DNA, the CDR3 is TGTGCCAGCAGGGGACAGGGCTCTGGAAACACCATATATTTT. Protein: CASRGQGSGNTIYF.

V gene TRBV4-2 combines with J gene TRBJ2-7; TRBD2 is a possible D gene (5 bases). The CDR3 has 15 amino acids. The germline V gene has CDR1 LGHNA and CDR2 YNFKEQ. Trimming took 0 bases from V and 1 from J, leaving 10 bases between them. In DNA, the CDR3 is TGTGCCAGCAGCCAAGATAGGTGGGAGTCCTACGAGCAGTACTTC. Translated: CASSQDRWESYEQYF.

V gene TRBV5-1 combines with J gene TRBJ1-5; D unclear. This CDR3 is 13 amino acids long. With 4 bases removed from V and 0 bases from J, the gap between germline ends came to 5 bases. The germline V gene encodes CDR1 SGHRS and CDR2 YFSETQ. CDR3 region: CASSRYSNQPQHF. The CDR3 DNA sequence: TGCGCCAGCAGCCGGTATAGCAATCAGCCCCAGCATTTT.

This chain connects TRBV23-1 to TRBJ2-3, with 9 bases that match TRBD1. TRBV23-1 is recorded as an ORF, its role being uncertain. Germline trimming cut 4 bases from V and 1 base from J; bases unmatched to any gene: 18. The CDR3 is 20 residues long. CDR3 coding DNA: TGCGCCAGCAGTCTAAATAAGCCAAAGACAGGGGGGAGAGGCACAGATACGCAGTATTTT. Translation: CASSLNKPKTGGRGTDTQYF.

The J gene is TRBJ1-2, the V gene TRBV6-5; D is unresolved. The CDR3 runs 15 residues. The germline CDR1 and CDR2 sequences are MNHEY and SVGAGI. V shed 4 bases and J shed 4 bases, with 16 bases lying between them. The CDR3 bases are TGTGCCAGCAGTTCTACTCGACAAACCACCTATGGCTACACCTTC. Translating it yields CASSSTRQTTYGYTF.

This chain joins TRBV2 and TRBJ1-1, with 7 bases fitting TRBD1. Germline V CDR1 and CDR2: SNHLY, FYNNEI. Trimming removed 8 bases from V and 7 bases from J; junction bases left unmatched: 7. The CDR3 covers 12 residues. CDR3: CASLRDSFEAFF. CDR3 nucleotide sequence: TGTGCCAGCCTCCGGGACAGTTTTGAAGCTTTCTTT.